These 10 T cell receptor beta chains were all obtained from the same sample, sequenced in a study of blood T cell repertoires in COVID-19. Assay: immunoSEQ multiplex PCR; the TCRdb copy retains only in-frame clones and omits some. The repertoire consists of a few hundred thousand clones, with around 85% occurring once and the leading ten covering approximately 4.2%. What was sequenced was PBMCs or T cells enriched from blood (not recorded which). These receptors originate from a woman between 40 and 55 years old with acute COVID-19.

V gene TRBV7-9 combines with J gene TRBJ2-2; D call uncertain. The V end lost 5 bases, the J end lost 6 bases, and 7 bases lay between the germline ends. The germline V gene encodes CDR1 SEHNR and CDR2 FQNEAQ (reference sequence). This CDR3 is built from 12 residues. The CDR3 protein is CASSDDSGELFF. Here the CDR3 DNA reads TGTGCCAGCAGCGATGACTCCGGGGAGCTGTTTTTT.

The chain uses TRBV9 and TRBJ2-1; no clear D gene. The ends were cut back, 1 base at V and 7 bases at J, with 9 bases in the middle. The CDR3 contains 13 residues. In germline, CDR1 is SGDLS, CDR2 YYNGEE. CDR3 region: CASSVNSVNEQFF. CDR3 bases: TGTGCCAGCAGCGTAAATAGTGTAAATGAGCAGTTCTTC.

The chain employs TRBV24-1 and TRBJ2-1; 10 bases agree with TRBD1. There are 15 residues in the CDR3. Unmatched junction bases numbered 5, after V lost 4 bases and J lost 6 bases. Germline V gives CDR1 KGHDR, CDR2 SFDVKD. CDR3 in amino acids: CATSEVRTGGNEQFF. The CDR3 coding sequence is TGTGCCACCAGTGAAGTCAGGACAGGGGGCAATGAGCAGTTCTTC.

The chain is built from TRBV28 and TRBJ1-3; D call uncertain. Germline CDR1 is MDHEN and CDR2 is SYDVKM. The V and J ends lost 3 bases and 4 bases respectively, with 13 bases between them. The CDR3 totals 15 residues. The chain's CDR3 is CASSFARVGGNTIYF. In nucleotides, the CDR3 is TGTGCCAGCAGTTTTGCGCGGGTGGGGGGAAACACCATATATTTT. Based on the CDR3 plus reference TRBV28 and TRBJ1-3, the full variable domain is DVKVTQSSRYLVKRTGEKVFLECVQDMDHENMFWYRQDPGLGLRLIYFSYDVKMKEKGDIPEGYSVSREKKERFSLILESASTNQTSMYLCASSFARVGGNTIYFGEGSWLTVV.

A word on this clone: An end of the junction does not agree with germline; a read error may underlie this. In DNA, the CDR3 is TGTGCCAGCATTTTAGGAGGCACAGATACGCAGTATTTT. Protein: CASILGGTDTQYF. This chain connects TRBV12-3 or TRBV12-4 to TRBJ2-3; no firm D call. This CDR3 has 13 amino acids.

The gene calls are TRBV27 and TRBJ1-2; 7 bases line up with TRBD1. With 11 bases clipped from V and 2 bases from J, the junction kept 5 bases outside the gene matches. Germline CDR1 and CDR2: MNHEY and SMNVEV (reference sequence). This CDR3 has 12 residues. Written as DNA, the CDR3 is TGTGCCTCGGGGACAGCGAACTATGGCTACACCTTC. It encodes CASGTANYGYTF.

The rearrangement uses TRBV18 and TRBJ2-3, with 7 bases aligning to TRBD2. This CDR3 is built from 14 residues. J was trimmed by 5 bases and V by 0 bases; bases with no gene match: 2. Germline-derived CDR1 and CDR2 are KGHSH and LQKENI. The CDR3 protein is CASSPPPGGDTQYF. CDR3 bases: TGTGCCAGCTCACCACCGCCGGGAGGAGATACGCAGTATTTT.

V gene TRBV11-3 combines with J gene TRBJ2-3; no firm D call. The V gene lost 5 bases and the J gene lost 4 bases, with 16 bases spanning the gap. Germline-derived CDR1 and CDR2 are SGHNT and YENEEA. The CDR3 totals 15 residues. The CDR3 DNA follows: TGTGCCAGCAGCCCTACTCGGGTCAAGCCAGATACGCAGTATTTT. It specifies CASSPTRVKPDTQYF.

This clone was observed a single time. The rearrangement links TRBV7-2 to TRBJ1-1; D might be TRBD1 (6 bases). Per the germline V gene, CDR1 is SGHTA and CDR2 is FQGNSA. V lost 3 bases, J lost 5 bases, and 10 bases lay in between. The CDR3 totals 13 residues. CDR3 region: CASSFWGPTEAFF. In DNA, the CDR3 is TGTGCCAGCAGCTTTTGGGGGCCAACTGAAGCTTTCTTT.

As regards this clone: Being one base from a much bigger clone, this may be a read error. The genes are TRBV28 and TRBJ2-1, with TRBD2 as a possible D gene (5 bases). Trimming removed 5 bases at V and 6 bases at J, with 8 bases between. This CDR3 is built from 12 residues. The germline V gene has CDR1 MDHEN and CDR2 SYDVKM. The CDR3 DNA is TGTGCCAGCAGTCCTACTAGCAATGAGCAGTTCTTC. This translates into CASSPTSNEQFF.